The next 19 T cell receptor beta chains were all read from a single sample in a study of shared clonotypes between healthy human individuals (dated by TCRdb to between 2020 and 2021). Preparation of the library involved the immunoSEQ multiplex PCR assay. TCRdb carries this immuneACCESS record with in-frame sequences only. Its versions omit some clonotypes, under half of them owing to an unresolved V gene in the studies checked, with the rest unexplained. Within this sample are some 2.1 million clones, with approximately 94% of them counted one time only. The ten top clones hold roughly 1% of the sample. For the CD8 naive samples, CD45RO-negative cells were positively selected for CCR7, yielding a CD45RA+CCR7+ population from which TemRA cells were excluded. Source material: naive CD8+ T cells sorted from blood. The cell subset or site label on this specimen signifies: CD45RA+CCR7+. These receptors all come from a man aged 18-30 years in good health.

The chain uses TRBV6-1 and TRBJ2-2, with a tentative D call TRBD2 (5 bases). The CDR3 is 14 amino acids. The ends were cut back, 2 bases at V and 8 bases at J, with 12 bases in the middle. CDR1 is MNHNS, CDR2 SASEGT, per germline. For the CDR3, the DNA is TGTGCCAGCAGTGAACCAGGACTGGAGGGGGAGCTGTTTTTT. Its protein product is CASSEPGLEGELFF.

The genes are TRBV6-1 and TRBJ2-7; D is perhaps TRBD2 (5 bases). CDR1 and CDR2 (germline): MNHNS, SASEGT. The length of the CDR3 is 17 residues. Trimming removed 2 bases from V and 3 bases from J, with 20 bases in between. The CDR3, as DNA: TGTGCCAGCAGTGAAACCGAACCTGGAGGCAGTTTCTACGAGCAGTACTTC. As protein: CASSETEPGGSFYEQYF.

The V call is TRBV19, the J call TRBJ2-1; D possibly corresponds to TRBD2 (6 bases). The CDR3 has 15 residues. CDR1 and CDR2 (germline): LNHDA, SQIVND (reference sequence). Trimming pared 7 bases from V and 3 bases from J, leaving 16 bases between. The CDR3 protein is CASKGQGLSYNEQFF. The CDR3 coding sequence is TGTGCCAGTAAGGGCCAGGGACTGAGCTACAATGAGCAGTTCTTC. The whole variable domain, remainder taken from reference TRBV19 and TRBJ2-1, is DGGITQSPKYLFRKEGQNVTLSCEQNLNHDAMYWYRQDPGQGLRLIYYSQIVNDFQKGDIAEGYSVSREKKESFPLTVTSAQKNPTAFYLCASKGQGLSYNEQFFGPGTRLTVL.

The gene calls are TRBV28 and TRBJ1-2, with D hard to call. Germline CDR1 MDHEN, CDR2 SYDVKM. CDR3 length equals 14 residues. Trimming left V 5 bases short and J 8 bases short, with 18 bases between. The CDR3 sequence is CASSPPADPTGYTF. As DNA, the CDR3 is TGTGCCAGCAGTCCCCCGGCTGACCCCACCGGCTACACCTTC.

Remarks on this clone: Other DNA sequences of this sample code for an identical CDR3. The chain joins TRBV10-2 to TRBJ2-2, with D hard to call. The CDR3 consists of 11 residues. The ends were cut back, 9 bases at V and 3 bases at J, with 5 bases in the middle. From germline, CDR1 is WSHSY and CDR2 SAAADI. CDR3 residues: CASTDTGELFF. CDR3 nucleotide sequence: TGCGCCAGTACGGACACCGGGGAGCTGTTTTTT.

V and J are TRBV27 and TRBJ2-7, with a possible D match to TRBD2 (5 bases). V shed 11 bases and J shed 2 bases, with 19 bases lying between them. This CDR3 spans 14 amino acids. CDR1 MNHEY and CDR2 SMNVEV come from the germline V gene (reference sequence). CDR3 residues: CAGRLRVVPYEQYF. In nucleotides, the CDR3 is TGTGCCGGACGCTTGAGGGTAGTCCCCTACGAGCAGTACTTC.

The chain combines TRBV7-2 with TRBJ2-1; 11 bases are shared with TRBD1. The CDR3 covers 15 residues. CDR1 SGHTA and CDR2 FQGNSA come from the germline V gene. V was clipped by 5 bases and J by 6 bases; unmatched bases: 6. The CDR3 coding sequence is TGTGCCAGCAGCCTAGGACAGGGGGCGCCCAATGAGCAGTTCTTC. This gives the protein CASSLGQGAPNEQFF.

In regard to this clone: The same CDR3 is also encoded by other DNA sequences in this sample. J is TRBJ2-7 and V is TRBV9; 7 positions agree with TRBD1. Germline trimming cut 0 bases from V and 1 base from J; bases unmatched to any gene: 4. Germline CDR1 reads SGDLS; CDR2 reads YYNGEE. The length of the CDR3 is 15 residues. In DNA, the CDR3 is TGTGCCAGCAGCGTAGGTTGGGGACAGTCCTACGAGCAGTACTTC. This translates into CASSVGWGQSYEQYF. The full variable domain, its missing parts supplied by reference TRBV9 and TRBJ2-7, is DSGVTQTPKHLITATGQRVTLRCSPRSGDLSVYWYQQSLDQGLQFLIQYYNGEERAKGNILERFSAQQFPDLHSELNLSSLELGDSALYFCASSVGWGQSYEQYFGPGTRLTVT.

The chain uses TRBV11-2 and TRBJ2-5; weak D call: TRBD1 (5 bases). Germline values: CDR1 SGHAT, CDR2 FQNNGV. Trimming cost V 0 bases and J 2 bases, with 10 bases left between them. The CDR3 covers 15 residues. The CDR3 bases are TGTGCCAGCAGCTTAGAGTGGGGCGGACAAGAGACCCAGTACTTC. This gives the protein CASSLEWGGQETQYF.

This clone was observed a few times. V gene TRBV4-1 combines with J gene TRBJ1-2, with 8 bases that match TRBD1. Germline CDR1 and CDR2: MGHRA and YSYEKL. CDR3 size: 17 residues. With V trimmed by 0 bases and J by 8 bases, 14 bases remained unmatched. The CDR3 nucleotides read TGCGCCAGCAGCCAAGAGAAGTTGGACAGGGATGCGTACGGCTACACCTTC. It specifies CASSQEKLDRDAYGYTF.

The J gene is TRBJ1-2, the V gene TRBV19, with a tentative D call TRBD1 (6 bases). The CDR3 covers 14 residues. Germline lookup yields CDR1 LNHDA and CDR2 SQIVND (reference sequence). Trimming removed 1 base at V and 6 bases at J, with 12 bases between. The CDR3 DNA reads as TGTGCCAGTAGTATAGCTGGACAGACCCATGGCTACACCTTC. Protein: CASSIAGQTHGYTF.

The rearrangement uses TRBV6-6 and TRBJ2-2; the D is unclear. The CDR3 is made up of 13 amino acids. Trimming pared 7 bases from V and 7 bases from J, leaving 13 bases between. Germline CDR1 reads MNHNY; CDR2 reads SVGAGI (reference sequence). This CDR3 is CASTQLSVGELFF. CDR3 DNA: TGTGCCAGCACCCAACTCTCTGTCGGGGAGCTGTTTTTT.

The CDR3 spells CASTTAMNTEAFF. The DNA of the CDR3 is TGTGCCAGCACTACAGCCATGAACACTGAAGCTTTCTTT. This sequence joins TRBV6-1 and TRBJ1-1; D is uncertain. The CDR3 loop spans 13 amino acids. V lost 7 bases to trimming and J lost 0 bases, with 9 bases between them. Germline V gene lookup returns CDR1 MNHNS and CDR2 SASEGT.

J is TRBJ1-6 and V is TRBV5-4; D gene ambiguous. CDR1 is SGHNT, CDR2 YYREEE, per germline (reference sequence). Trimming took 1 base from V and 5 from J, leaving 10 bases between them. CDR3 length: 15 residues. The chain's CDR3 is CASSLIGWDNSPLHF. CDR3 DNA: TGTGCCAGCAGCTTGATAGGGTGGGATAATTCACCCCTCCACTTT.

The rearrangement joins TRBV13 to TRBJ2-2; possibly TRBD1 or TRBD2 for D (5 bases each). CDR1 is PRHDT, CDR2 FYEKMQ, per germline (reference sequence). The CDR3 totals 15 residues. V dropped 4 bases and J dropped 6 bases, with 15 bases sitting between them. CDR3 residues: CASSSRTGGAGELFF. DNA of the CDR3: TGTGCCAGCAGCTCTCGTACAGGAGGAGCCGGGGAGCTGTTTTTT.

The J gene is TRBJ2-3, the V gene TRBV29-1, with TRBD2 matching 12 bases. V lost 6 bases, J lost 3 bases, and 4 bases stayed unmatched. Germline V gene data show CDR1 as SQVTM and CDR2 as ANQGSEA. The CDR3 sequence is 14 residues long. The CDR3 loop is CSVATSGSTDTQYF. CDR3 coding DNA: TGCAGCGTGGCGACTAGCGGGAGTACAGATACGCAGTATTTT.

The chain has TRBV6-6 and TRBJ2-7; D is possibly TRBD1 (5 bases). The V gene's germline CDR1 is MNHNY and CDR2 SVGAGI (reference sequence). Trimming removed 7 bases at V and 2 bases at J, with 12 bases between. This CDR3 has 13 residues. The CDR3 here is CASTPDSAYEQYF. The CDR3 DNA reads TGTGCCAGCACCCCAGACAGTGCCTACGAGCAGTACTTC.

The chain recombines TRBV7-9 with TRBJ2-1, with 9 bases that match TRBD2. The germline V gene encodes CDR1 SEHNR and CDR2 FQNEAQ (reference sequence). The CDR3 totals 14 residues. The V gene end was trimmed by 8 bases and the J gene end by 7 bases; junction bases not matched to a gene: 9. The CDR3 loop reads CASLWASGNNEQFF. CDR3 sequence (DNA): TGTGCCAGCCTTTGGGCTAGCGGGAATAATGAGCAGTTCTTC.

This rearrangement joins TRBV6-1 to TRBJ2-7; D is unresolved. This CDR3 spans 16 amino acids. CDR1 and CDR2 (germline): MNHNS, SASEGT. V was pared by 2 bases and J by 0 bases, with 14 bases between. The CDR3 region is CASSETRLISSYEQYF. The CDR3 bases are TGTGCCAGCAGTGAAACCCGACTCATCAGCTCCTACGAGCAGTACTTC.